The 26 T cell receptor beta chains below were found in one sample sequenced in a study of blood T cell repertoires in COVID-19. Libraries were prepared by immunoSEQ multiplex PCR; TCRdb keeps only in-frame clonotypes and omits some of them. Of approximately 270,000 clones listed, about nine tenths are singletons. Sequencing was carried out using PBMCs or T cells enriched from blood (not recorded which). These TCRs come from a human donor in a cohort exposed to, infected with or recovered from COVID-19 (not recorded which). The donor label of this sample is uncertain.

The V and J genes are TRBV24-1 and TRBJ1-3, with TRBD1 matching 9 bases. The CDR3 spans 17 residues. V was pared by 3 bases and J by 2 bases, with 7 bases of the junction left unmatched. Germline V gene lookup returns CDR1 KGHDR and CDR2 SFDVKD. The CDR3 protein is CATSDHTGGEAGNTIYF. Written as DNA, the CDR3 is TGTGCCACCAGTGATCATACAGGGGGCGAAGCTGGAAACACCATATATTTT.

The V gene is TRBV18, the J gene TRBJ1-6; D perhaps matches TRBD1 (5 bases). Trimming pared 2 bases from V and 7 bases from J, leaving 9 bases between. CDR1 is KGHSH, CDR2 LQKENI, per germline. The CDR3 extends over 14 amino acids. The CDR3 region has the DNA TGTGCCAGCTCACCAGACAGACGGAATTCACCCCTCCACTTT. Amino acids: CASSPDRRNSPLHF. Variable domain in full (rest from reference TRBV18 and TRBJ1-6): NAGVMQNPRHLVRRRGQEARLRCSPMKGHSHVYWYRQLPEEGLKFMVYLQKENIIDESGMPKERFSAEFPKEGPSILRIQQVVRGDSAAYFCASSPDRRNSPLHFGNGTRLTVT.

Only a few counts were recorded for this clone. The chain links TRBV5-1 to TRBJ2-2; TRBD2 aligns across 9 bases. Trimming at V came to 3 bases and at J to 4 bases, leaving 4 bases not matched to a gene. The CDR3 is 15 amino acids. Germline V gene sequence: CDR1 SGHRS, CDR2 YFSETQ. The CDR3 reads CASSYLAGVTGELFF. DNA of the CDR3: TGCGCCAGCAGCTACTTAGCGGGGGTCACCGGGGAGCTGTTTTTT.

The chain links TRBV4-2 to TRBJ2-2, with TRBD2 identical over 9 bases. The germline V gene encodes CDR1 LGHNA and CDR2 YNFKEQ. The CDR3 length is 17 residues. Trimming took 4 bases from V and 0 from J; bases not matched to a gene: 6. Here the CDR3 DNA reads TGTGCCAGCAGCCCTCAAGCGGGGGGATCGAACACCGGGGAGCTGTTTTTT. Translation: CASSPQAGGSNTGELFF.

V is TRBV2 and J is TRBJ2-5; 15 nucleotides line up with TRBD2. J gave up 4 bases and V 5 bases, and 2 bases lay outside the gene matches. The CDR3 contains 15 residues. Germline values: CDR1 SNHLY, CDR2 FYNNEI. The CDR3 DNA reads as TGTGCCAGCAGTTTGGGACTAGCGGGGGGAGAGACCCAGTACTTC. This translates into CASSLGLAGGETQYF.

The CDR3 coding sequence is TGCGCCAGCAGTGAGTCGCCCTCCCTGAGGGACTATGGCTACACCTTC. Protein: CASSESPSLRDYGYTF. The V gene is TRBV10-1, the J gene TRBJ1-2, with D hard to call. The CDR3 is made up of 16 amino acids. The V gene lost 0 bases and the J gene lost 3 bases, with 14 bases spanning the gap. Per germline, CDR1 WNHNN and CDR2 SYGVQD (reference sequence).

A single count supports this clone. The chain links TRBV29-1 to TRBJ1-2, with a weak D call TRBD1 (6 bases). The CDR3 contains 12 residues. With 3 bases removed from V and 5 bases from J, the gap between germline ends came to 10 bases. Germline values: CDR1 SQVTM, CDR2 ANQGSEA. DNA for the CDR3: TGCAGCGTTGAGGGGCAGGGGTATGGCTACACCTTC. This sequence encodes CSVEGQGYGYTF.

The chain uses TRBV5-1 and TRBJ1-5; D is undetermined. Trimming shortened V by 4 bases and J by 4 bases, and 12 bases separated the two germline ends. The CDR3 consists of 14 residues. The V gene's germline CDR1 is SGHRS and CDR2 YFSETQ. The CDR3 spells CASSRPGVNQPQHF. The CDR3 DNA follows: TGCGCCAGCAGCCGGCCCGGGGTTAATCAGCCCCAGCATTTT.

This chain connects TRBV18 to TRBJ2-7; 11 nucleotides agree with TRBD1. The CDR3 spans 15 residues. J was trimmed by 6 bases and V by 2 bases; bases with no gene match: 6. Germline V lookup: CDR1 KGHSH, CDR2 LQKENI. DNA for the CDR3: TGTGCCAGCTCACCATCCGGACAGGGGGCGGGCGAGCAGTACTTC. Protein sequence: CASSPSGQGAGEQYF.

The chain is built from TRBV6-5 and TRBJ1-4; 7 nucleotides agree with TRBD1. This CDR3 contains 14 residues. CDR1 is MNHEY, CDR2 SVGAGI, per germline. V lost 5 bases and J lost 2; bases outside the gene matches: 2. The CDR3 DNA reads as TGTGCCAGCAGTCAACAGGGGACTAATGAAAAACTGTTTTTT. Translating it yields CASSQQGTNEKLFF.

The rearrangement uses TRBV7-9 and TRBJ1-5, with 12 nucleotides matching TRBD1. Trimming removed 11 bases from V and 4 bases from J; junction bases left unmatched: 9. The CDR3 spans 15 residues. Germline V gene lookup returns CDR1 SEHNR and CDR2 FQNEAQ (reference sequence). The CDR3 nucleotides read TGTGCCCGGAATGGGGACAGGGGGCGGAATCAGCCCCAGCATTTT. As protein: CARNGDRGRNQPQHF.

The gene calls are TRBV18 and TRBJ1-1; 7 bases line up with TRBD1. Germline assignment: CDR1 KGHSH and CDR2 LQKENI. V gave up 3 bases and J gave up 1 base; unmatched junction bases: 11. The CDR3 is 17 residues long. The CDR3 loop is CASSPSQQGVRNTEAFF. The CDR3, as DNA: TGTGCCAGCTCACCCTCCCAGCAGGGGGTGAGGAACACTGAAGCTTTCTTT.

This clone was seen once. The V call is TRBV27, the J call TRBJ2-1, with 12 bases identical to TRBD2. This CDR3 region has 17 residues. V lost 5 bases and J lost 9; bases outside the gene matches: 14. Germline CDR1 is MNHEY and CDR2 is SMNVEV (reference sequence). The CDR3 loop reads CASSGLAGGLIYSEQFF. The CDR3 DNA is TGTGCCAGCAGTGGCCTAGCGGGGGGGCTCATTTATAGTGAGCAGTTCTTC.

In the case of this clone: The sample has other DNA sequences that encode this CDR3 too. V and J are TRBV13 and TRBJ2-3; D is uncertain. The V and J ends lost 2 bases and 6 bases respectively, with 6 bases between them. This CDR3 is 12 amino acids long. Germline CDR1 reads PRHDT; CDR2 reads FYEKMQ (reference sequence). CDR3 in amino acids: CASSLTRDTQYF. CDR3 DNA: TGTGCCAGCAGCTTAACGAGGGATACGCAGTATTTT.

CDR3 loop: CAWSVVSGSAGANVLTF. CDR3 nucleotide sequence: TGTGCCTGGAGTGTGGTATCGGGGTCGGCCGGGGCCAACGTCCTGACTTTC. The chain employs TRBV30 and TRBJ2-6; a weak D match, TRBD2 (5 bases). V lost 0 bases to trimming and J lost 4 bases, with 16 bases between them. CDR3 length: 17 amino acids. CDR1 and CDR2 from the germline V gene are GTSNPN and SVGIG (reference sequence).

J is TRBJ1-1 and V is TRBV10-3; 12 bases fit TRBD1. The V segment lost 2 bases and the J segment 4 bases; nucleotides outside the gene matches: 2. The CDR3 spans 15 residues. Looked up from germline, CDR1 is ENHRY and CDR2 is SYGVKD. The CDR3 protein is CAISEGTGGGTEAFF. The CDR3 nucleotides read TGTGCCATCAGTGAGGGGACAGGGGGCGGCACTGAAGCTTTCTTT.

In this sample, this clone turned up a few times. This chain uses TRBV6-4 with TRBJ2-2; a weak D match, TRBD2 (6 bases). CDR1 and CDR2 from the germline V gene are MRHNA and SNTAGT. CDR3 length equals 15 residues. The V end was cut by 2 bases, the J end by 1 base, with 8 bases between. CDR3 region: CASSDGGKNTGELFF. The CDR3 nucleotides read TGTGCCAGCAGTGACGGGGGGAAGAACACCGGGGAGCTGTTTTTT.

In DNA form, the CDR3 reads TGTGCCTGGAGTGTGGCCCGAATGGGGGCCCCTGAAGCTTTCTTT. Translated: CAWSVARMGAPEAFF. This chain joins TRBV30 and TRBJ1-1, with D possibly TRBD1 on 6 matching bases. The germline V gene encodes CDR1 GTSNPN and CDR2 SVGIG (reference sequence). Trimming took 0 bases from V and 6 from J, leaving 17 bases between them. This CDR3 comprises 15 residues.

This chain uses TRBV9 with TRBJ2-3; the D is unclear. Trimming cost V 0 bases and J 2 bases, with 10 bases left between them. The CDR3 covers 15 residues. CDR1 is SGDLS, CDR2 YYNGEE, per germline. CDR3 residues: CASSVGTTYTDTQYF. CDR3 bases: TGTGCCAGCAGCGTAGGAACCACATACACAGATACGCAGTATTTT.

This chain uses TRBV6-1 with TRBJ1-1, with 11 bases that match TRBD1. V shed 4 bases, J shed 2 bases, and the junction held 15 bases outside the gene matches. There are 19 residues in the CDR3. Germline lookup yields CDR1 MNHNS and CDR2 SASEGT. CDR3 sequence reads: CASSVPSGTGGGRNTEAFF. Written as DNA, the CDR3 is TGTGCCAGCAGTGTTCCCTCCGGGACAGGGGGAGGAAGAAACACTGAAGCTTTCTTT.

The chain recombines TRBV27 with TRBJ1-2, with D unclear. Germline V gene data show CDR1 as MNHEY and CDR2 as SMNVEV (reference sequence). This CDR3 has 15 residues. The V gene lost 7 bases and the J gene lost 4 bases, with 19 bases spanning the gap. The CDR3 DNA is TGTGCCAGCACCCTCCTCCAAACTCGGGTCTATGGCTACACCTTC. Translated: CASTLLQTRVYGYTF.

V and J are TRBV9 and TRBJ1-2; possibly TRBD1 for D (5 bases). CDR1 is SGDLS and CDR2 is YYNGEE in the germline V gene. This CDR3 has 18 amino acids. The V gene lost 0 bases and the J gene lost 4 bases, with 22 bases spanning the gap. The CDR3 reads CASSVGLDGTGGSYGYTF. The CDR3 nucleotides read TGTGCCAGCAGCGTAGGTCTGGACGGGACGGGAGGATCCTATGGCTACACCTTC.

The chain uses TRBV2 and TRBJ2-5, with 7 positions matching TRBD1. V shed 7 bases, J shed 3 bases, and the junction held 11 bases outside the gene matches. The germline gives CDR1 SNHLY, CDR2 FYNNEI. The CDR3 sequence is 15 residues long. In nucleotides, the CDR3 is TGTGCCAGCACGCGGGCAGGGGGAAGGAAAGAGACCCAGTACTTC. Translation gives CASTRAGGRKETQYF.

The V gene is TRBV13, the J gene TRBJ2-2; 9 bases fit TRBD1. V shed 3 bases and J 5 bases; nucleotides not matched to a gene: 4. The CDR3 has 15 amino acids. Germline lookup yields CDR1 PRHDT and CDR2 FYEKMQ (reference sequence). CDR3 loop: CASSLGQGRTGELFF. The CDR3 DNA follows: TGTGCCAGCAGCTTGGGACAGGGACGAACCGGGGAGCTGTTTTTT.

The rearrangement links TRBV5-1 to TRBJ2-3, with 10 bases fitting TRBD1. The CDR3 has 16 residues. Germline V lookup: CDR1 SGHRS, CDR2 YFSETQ. V lost 4 bases and J lost 2; bases outside the gene matches: 7. The chain's CDR3 is CASSPGQGPVTDTQYF. The CDR3 DNA follows: TGCGCCAGCAGCCCGGGACAGGGGCCCGTCACAGATACGCAGTATTTT.

V usage is TRBV5-4 and J usage is TRBJ1-1; the D gene is possibly TRBD1 (6 bases). V was cut by 0 bases and J by 5 bases, with 20 bases left in between. Germline CDR1 SGHNT, CDR2 YYREEE (reference sequence). CDR3 length: 17 residues. The CDR3 DNA reads as TGTGCCAGCAGCTTGGATCAGTGGGGGCAGATAAAAACTGAAGCTTTCTTT. It translates to CASSLDQWGQIKTEAFF. The complete variable domain, with remaining parts taken from reference TRBV5-4 and TRBJ1-1, reads ETGVTQSPTHLIKTRGQQVTLRCSSQSGHNTVSWYQQALGQGPQFIFQYYREEENGRGNFPPRFSGLQFPNYSSELNVNALELDDSALYLCASSLDQWGQIKTEAFFGQGTRLTVV.